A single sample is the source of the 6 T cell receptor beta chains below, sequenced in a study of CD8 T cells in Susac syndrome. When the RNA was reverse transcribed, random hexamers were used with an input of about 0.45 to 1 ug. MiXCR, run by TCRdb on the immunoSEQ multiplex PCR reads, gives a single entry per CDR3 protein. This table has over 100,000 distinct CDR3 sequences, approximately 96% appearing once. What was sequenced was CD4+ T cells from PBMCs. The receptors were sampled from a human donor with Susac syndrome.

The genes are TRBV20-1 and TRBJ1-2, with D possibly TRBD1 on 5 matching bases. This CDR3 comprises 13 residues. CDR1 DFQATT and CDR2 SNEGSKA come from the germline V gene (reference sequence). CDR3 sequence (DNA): TGCAGCCCAAGCCCCCGGGACCTCTATGGCTACACCTTC. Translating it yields CSPSPRDLYGYTF.

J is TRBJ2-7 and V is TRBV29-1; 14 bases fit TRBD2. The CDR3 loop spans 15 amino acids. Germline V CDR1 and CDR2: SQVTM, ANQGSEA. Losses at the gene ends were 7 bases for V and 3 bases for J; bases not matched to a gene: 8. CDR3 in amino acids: CSAMGLAGVNYEQYF. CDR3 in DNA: TGCAGCGCCATGGGACTAGCGGGAGTCAACTACGAGCAGTACTTC.

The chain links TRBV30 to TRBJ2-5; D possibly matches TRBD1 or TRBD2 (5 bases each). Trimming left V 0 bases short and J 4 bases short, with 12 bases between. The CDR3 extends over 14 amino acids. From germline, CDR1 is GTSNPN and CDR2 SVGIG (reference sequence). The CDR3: CAWSVQLGGETQYF. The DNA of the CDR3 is TGTGCCTGGAGTGTACAGCTTGGGGGAGAGACCCAGTACTTC.

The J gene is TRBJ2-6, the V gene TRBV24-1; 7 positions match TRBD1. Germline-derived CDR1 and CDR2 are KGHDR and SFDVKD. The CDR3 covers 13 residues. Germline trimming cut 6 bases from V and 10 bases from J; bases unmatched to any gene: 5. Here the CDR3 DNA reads TGTGCCACCAGTACAGGGGCCACGAACGTCCTGACTTTC. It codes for CATSTGATNVLTF.

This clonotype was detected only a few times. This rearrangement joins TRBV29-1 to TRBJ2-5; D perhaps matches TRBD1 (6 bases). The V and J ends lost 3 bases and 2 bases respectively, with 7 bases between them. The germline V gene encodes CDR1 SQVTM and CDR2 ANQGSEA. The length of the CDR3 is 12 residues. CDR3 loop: CSVDRGQETQYF. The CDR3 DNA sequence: TGCAGCGTTGACAGGGGTCAAGAGACCCAGTACTTC.

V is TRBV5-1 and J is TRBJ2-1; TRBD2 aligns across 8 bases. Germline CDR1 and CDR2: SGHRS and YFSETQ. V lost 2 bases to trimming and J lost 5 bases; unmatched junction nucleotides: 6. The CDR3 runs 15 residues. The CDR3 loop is CASSFSGIVDNEQFF. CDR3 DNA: TGCGCCAGCAGCTTTAGCGGGATCGTCGACAATGAGCAGTTCTTC.